The present entry profiles one TCR beta chain with its context. Its target is unknown. Measured with immunoSEQ multiplex PCR; TCRdb has only the in-frame clones, and not every one. This table has 80,000 to 95,000 clones, roughly 85% appearing once. The sample belongs to a study of OX40 agonist ivuxolimab in advanced cancers. General study results and limits: Low normalized T-cell clonal expansion was also seen in some nonresponders.

The junction had 12 bases not matched to a gene; V was cut back by 5 bases and J by 6 bases. Per germline, CDR1 LNHDA and CDR2 SQIVND (reference sequence). The CDR3 consists of 16 residues. The chain recombines TRBV19 with TRBJ1-5; 8 bases map to TRBD1. Material: CD4+ or CD8+ T cells sorted from blood, obtained in a trial of the OX40 agonist ivuxolimab. This receptor was obtained from an adult with an advanced solid tumor such as melanoma, head and neck, liver or kidney cancer. In nucleotides, the CDR3 is TGTGCCAGTAGTGGGTCAGGGGGCACAGGTCGTCAGCCCCAGCATTTT. Protein product: CASSGSGGTGRQPQHF.